The 9 T cell receptor beta chains reported below all come from one sample, sequenced in a study of cytomegalovirus exposure and HLA in healthy donors. Sequencing was performed with immunoSEQ multiplex PCR; in TCRdb, only in-frame clones are kept and a portion is missing. Among 68,000 or so clones, roughly nine tenths were seen once, and the ten largest hold about 1.2%. The sample taken for sequencing was PBMCs. Every receptor here comes from a woman between 18 and 30 years old in good health and CMV-seronegative.

This chain joins TRBV25-1 and TRBJ1-2; 8 nucleotides agree with TRBD1. Trimming at V came to 6 bases and at J to 3 bases, leaving 3 bases not matched to a gene. The CDR3 is 13 amino acids. The germline CDR1 and CDR2 sequences are MGHDK and SYGVNS. The CDR3, as DNA: TGTGCCAGCAGGTCACAGGGGGACTATGGCTACACCTTC. It codes for CASRSQGDYGYTF.

This clone was found a few times. This chain connects TRBV27 to TRBJ2-7, with D possibly TRBD1 on 6 matching bases. Germline-derived CDR1 and CDR2 are MNHEY and SMNVEV (reference sequence). Trimming shortened V by 6 bases and J by 4 bases, and 19 bases separated the two germline ends. There are 15 residues in the CDR3. In DNA, the CDR3 is TGTGCCAGCAGCTATAAGACAGGAGTGCGGTACGAGCAGTACTTC. Residues: CASSYKTGVRYEQYF.

The V and J genes are TRBV5-1 and TRBJ2-2; the D gene is possibly TRBD1 (6 bases). V lost 3 bases and J lost 4, with 16 bases in between. Germline assignment: CDR1 SGHRS and CDR2 YFSETQ. The CDR3 length is 16 residues. The DNA for the CDR3 is TGCGCCAGCAGCTCCCTCCCGGACAGTGCCACCGGGGAGCTGTTTTTT. Translated, it gives CASSSLPDSATGELFF.

The chain carries TRBV28 and TRBJ1-2; weak D call: TRBD1 (5 bases). V was pared by 4 bases and J by 8 bases, with 17 bases between. From germline, CDR1 is MDHEN and CDR2 SYDVKM. The CDR3 contains 14 residues. The CDR3 DNA follows: TGTGCCAGCAGTTCGCACCCGGGGAGGGACGGCTACACCTTC. This encodes CASSSHPGRDGYTF.

Written as DNA, the CDR3 is TGTGCCAGCTCACCAACAAGAAGGGCTAGCGGGATCTACGAGCAGTACTTC. Translating it yields CASSPTRRASGIYEQYF. This chain joins TRBV18 and TRBJ2-7; 9 bases are shared with TRBD2. V gave up 2 bases and J gave up 3 bases; unmatched junction bases: 11. This CDR3 has 17 amino acids. Germline CDR1 is KGHSH and CDR2 is LQKENI.

This clone showed up just a few times. The chain combines TRBV2 with TRBJ1-1, with TRBD1 matching 10 bases. This CDR3 is 13 amino acids long. The V gene end was trimmed by 7 bases and the J gene end by 6 bases; junction bases not matched to a gene: 5. CDR1 and CDR2 from the germline V gene are SNHLY and FYNNEI. The DNA of the CDR3 is TGTGCCAGCACCGGACAGGGGGACGCTGAAGCTTTCTTT. It specifies CASTGQGDAEAFF.

V gene TRBV4-1 combines with J gene TRBJ2-3, with D maybe TRBD2 (6 bases). This CDR3 contains 15 residues. Between the trimmed V and J ends, which lost 4 bases and 6 bases, there was a span of 17 bases. Germline V gene lookup returns CDR1 MGHRA and CDR2 YSYEKL. CDR3 protein: CASSPYDSGGDTQYF. The CDR3 coding sequence is TGCGCCAGCAGCCCGTATGACTCTGGAGGGGATACGCAGTATTTT.

This clone is labeled medium-sized. This sequence joins TRBV27 and TRBJ1-1; D unresolved. CDR1 MNHEY and CDR2 SMNVEV come from the germline V gene (reference sequence). The V end was cut by 3 bases, the J end by 7 bases, with 9 bases between. The CDR3 has 12 residues. The DNA for the CDR3 is TGTGCCAGCAGTTTGATAGGCGGTGAAGCTTTCTTT. Protein sequence: CASSLIGGEAFF.

The chain carries TRBV6-5 and TRBJ2-7; 9 nucleotides match TRBD1. With V trimmed by 6 bases and J by 4 bases, 7 bases remained unmatched. There are 14 residues in the CDR3. CDR1 and CDR2 from the germline V gene are MNHEY and SVGAGI. The DNA for the CDR3 is TGTGCCAGCAGCCAGACAGGGGGAAAGTACGAGCAGTACTTC. Translated, it gives CASSQTGGKYEQYF.